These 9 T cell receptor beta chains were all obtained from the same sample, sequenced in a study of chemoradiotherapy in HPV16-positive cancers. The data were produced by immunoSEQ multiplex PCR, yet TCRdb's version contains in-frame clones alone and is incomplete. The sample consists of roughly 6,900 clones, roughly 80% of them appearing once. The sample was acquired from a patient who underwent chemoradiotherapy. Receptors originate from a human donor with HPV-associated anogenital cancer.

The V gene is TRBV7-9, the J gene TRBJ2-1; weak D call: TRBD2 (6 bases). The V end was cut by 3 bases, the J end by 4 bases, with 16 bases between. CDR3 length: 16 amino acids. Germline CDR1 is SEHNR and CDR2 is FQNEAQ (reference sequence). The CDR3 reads CASSLMGGRDYNEQFF. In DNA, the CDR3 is TGTGCCAGCAGCTTGATGGGAGGTCGGGATTACAATGAGCAGTTCTTC.

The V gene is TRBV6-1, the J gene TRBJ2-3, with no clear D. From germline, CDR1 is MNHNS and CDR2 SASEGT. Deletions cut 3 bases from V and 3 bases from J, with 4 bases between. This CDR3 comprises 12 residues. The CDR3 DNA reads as TGTGCCAGCAGTGATCTGACAGATACGCAGTATTTT. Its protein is CASSDLTDTQYF.

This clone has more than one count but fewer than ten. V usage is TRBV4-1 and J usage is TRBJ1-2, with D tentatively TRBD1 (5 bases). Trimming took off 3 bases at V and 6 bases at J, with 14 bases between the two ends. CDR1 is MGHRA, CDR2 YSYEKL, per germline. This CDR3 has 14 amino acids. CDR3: CASSHPGERNGYTF. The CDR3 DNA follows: TGCGCCAGCAGCCACCCGGGGGAGAGGAATGGCTACACCTTC.

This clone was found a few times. CDR3 region: CASSPKLAGGTDTQYF. CDR3 in DNA: TGTGCCAGCAGCCCCAAGCTAGCGGGGGGAACAGATACGCAGTATTTT. The rearrangement joins TRBV5-4 to TRBJ2-3; 11 bases are shared with TRBD2. In germline, CDR1 is SGHNT, CDR2 YYREEE (reference sequence). V lost 4 bases and J lost 3; bases outside the gene matches: 7. The CDR3 contains 16 residues.

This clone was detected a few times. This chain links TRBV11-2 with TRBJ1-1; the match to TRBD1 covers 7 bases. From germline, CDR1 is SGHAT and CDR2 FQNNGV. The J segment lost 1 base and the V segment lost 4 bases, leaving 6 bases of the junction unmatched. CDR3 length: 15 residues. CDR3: CASSSLTGWNTEAFF. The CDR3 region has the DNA TGTGCCAGCAGCTCACTGACAGGGTGGAACACTGAAGCTTTCTTT.

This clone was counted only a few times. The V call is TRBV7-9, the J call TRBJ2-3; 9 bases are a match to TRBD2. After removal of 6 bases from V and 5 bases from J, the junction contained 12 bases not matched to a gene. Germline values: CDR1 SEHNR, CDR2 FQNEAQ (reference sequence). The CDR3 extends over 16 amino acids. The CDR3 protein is CASSRPRRGGGDTQYF. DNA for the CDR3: TGTGCCAGCAGTCGCCCCAGGCGGGGGGGCGGAGATACGCAGTATTTT.

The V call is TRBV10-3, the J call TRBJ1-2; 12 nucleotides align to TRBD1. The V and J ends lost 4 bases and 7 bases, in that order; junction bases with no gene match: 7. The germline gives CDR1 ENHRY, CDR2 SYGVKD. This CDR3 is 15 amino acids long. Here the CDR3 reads CAISGRDRGRGGYTF. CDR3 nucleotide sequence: TGTGCCATCAGTGGACGGGACAGGGGGCGAGGTGGCTACACCTTC.

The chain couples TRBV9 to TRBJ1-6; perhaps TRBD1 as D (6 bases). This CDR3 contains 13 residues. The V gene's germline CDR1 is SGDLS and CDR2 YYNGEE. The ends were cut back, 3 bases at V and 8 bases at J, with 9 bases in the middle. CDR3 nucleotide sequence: TGTGCCAGCAGCGAGGGGGGGGATTCACCCCTCCACTTT. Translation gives CASSEGGDSPLHF. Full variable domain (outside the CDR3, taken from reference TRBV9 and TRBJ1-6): DSGVTQTPKHLITATGQRVTLRCSPRSGDLSVYWYQQSLDQGLQFLIQYYNGEERAKGNILERFSAQQFPDLHSELNLSSLELGDSALYFCASSEGGDSPLHFGNGTRLTVT.

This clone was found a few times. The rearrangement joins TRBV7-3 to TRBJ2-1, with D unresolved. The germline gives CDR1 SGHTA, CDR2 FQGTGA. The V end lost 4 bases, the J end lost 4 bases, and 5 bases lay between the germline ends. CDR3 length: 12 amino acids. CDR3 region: CASSSQYNEQFF. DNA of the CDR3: TGTGCCAGCAGCTCACAGTACAATGAGCAGTTCTTC.